A single sample is the source of the 6 T cell receptor beta chains below, sequenced in a study of vaccination and CD4 T cells after COVID-19. For these TCRs, the target antigens are not known. Treatment here: roughly 11-day PBMC culture with coronavirus spike peptide pools or control peptides (ViraFEST assay). An Oncomine TCR Beta short-read assay was used to sequence the DNA from cultured CD4+ T cells. TCRdb called the PCR reads again in MiXCR, with one record for every CDR3 protein. This sample has over 15,000 distinct CDR3 sequences, with approximately 40% found just once. This sample comprised CD4+ T cells from blood, cultured in vitro, obtained before SARS-CoV-2 vaccination. The receptors here all came from a human donor who had recovered from COVID-19.

The chain uses TRBV11-2 and TRBJ2-3; 9 bases are a match to TRBD1. Germline V gene sequence: CDR1 SGHAT, CDR2 FQNNGV. The CDR3 contains 15 residues. V lost 6 bases, J lost 3 bases, and 7 bases stayed unmatched. The CDR3 sequence: CASSQGTGRTDTQYF. The CDR3 DNA reads TGTGCCAGCAGTCAGGGGACAGGGCGAACAGATACGCAGTATTTT.

The chain recombines TRBV18 with TRBJ1-2, with 10 bases that match TRBD1. The CDR3 covers 17 residues. From germline, CDR1 is KGHSH and CDR2 LQKENI. Trimming took 5 bases from V and 6 from J; bases not matched to a gene: 15. The CDR3 spells CASSTTVLGQGKNGYTF. CDR3 coding DNA: TGTGCCAGCTCAACCACGGTATTGGGACAGGGGAAAAATGGCTACACCTTC.

The chain employs TRBV24-1 and TRBJ1-2; TRBD1 agrees at 9 bases. Looked up from germline, CDR1 is KGHDR and CDR2 is SFDVKD. The CDR3 length is 15 residues. V lost 5 bases, J lost 2 bases, and 5 bases stayed unmatched. The CDR3 region is CATSVQTGGNYGYTF. CDR3 bases: TGTGCCACCAGTGTCCAGACAGGGGGGAACTATGGCTACACCTTC.

The gene calls are TRBV11-1 and TRBJ2-6; TRBD1 agrees at 8 bases. Germline CDR1 and CDR2: SGHAT and FQDESV (reference sequence). This CDR3 region has 16 residues. V lost 4 bases to trimming and J lost 2 bases; unmatched junction nucleotides: 4. The CDR3 bases are TGTGCCAGCAGCTACATGACAGGGGCTGGGGCCAACGTCCTGACTTTC. It specifies CASSYMTGAGANVLTF.

This clonotype has only a few counts. The gene calls are TRBV6-1 and TRBJ1-6; D may be TRBD1 (6 bases). Germline CDR1 is MNHNS and CDR2 is SASEGT. Trimming stripped 8 bases from V and 5 bases from J, with 13 bases between. The CDR3 contains 14 residues. CDR3 DNA sequence: TGTGCCAGCTCTTGGGACACGAATAATTCACCCCTCCACTTT. Translation: CASSWDTNNSPLHF.

This clonotype was detected only a few times. CDR3 protein: CASSLVASGEETQYF. The DNA for the CDR3 is TGTGCCAGCAGCTTAGTTGCTAGCGGAGAAGAGACCCAGTACTTC. The chain has TRBV7-7 and TRBJ2-5; 7 bases align to TRBD2. J gave up 3 bases and V 1 base, and 5 bases lay outside the gene matches. CDR1 and CDR2 from the germline V gene are SSHAT and FNYEAQ (reference sequence). There are 15 residues in the CDR3.